The 11 T cell receptor beta chains reported below all come from one sample, sequenced in a study of immune heterogeneity within non-small cell lung tumors. Multiplex PCR employing 32 V and 13 J primers generated amplicons of the TCR beta CDR3. TCRdb recomputed calls from the multiplex PCR reads with MiXCR, one row per CDR3 protein. There are roughly 13,000 distinct CDR3 sequences in the sample; 20% to 25% occur only once, and 13% lies in the top ten. For each sample, template was 450 to 750 ng of bulk tumor genomic DNA. While surgery was under way, several biopsies spaced far apart were taken per primary tumor. Curative surgical treatment was performed in patients who had newly diagnosed, untreated non-small cell lung cancer. Sequencing was done on a sample of lung tumor tissue. The receptor source for this set is a man aged 45-65 years with non-small cell lung cancer.

In its sample, this clonotype was seen many times. CDR3 loop: CSALSSSGRVQLAKNIQYF. The CDR3 DNA sequence: TGCAGTGCCCTATCCTCTAGCGGGAGGGTCCAACTAGCCAAAAACATTCAGTACTTC. The genes are TRBV20-1 and TRBJ2-4, with 12 bases lining up with TRBD2. The CDR3 covers 19 residues. The V gene end was trimmed by 6 bases and the J gene end by 0 bases; junction bases not matched to a gene: 15. Germline CDR1 is DFQATT and CDR2 is SNEGSKA (reference sequence).

This clonotype was detected ten times or more. The chain joins TRBV12-3 or TRBV12-4 to TRBJ1-1, with D perhaps TRBD1 (5 bases). Trimming took off 10 bases at V and 1 base at J, with 13 bases between the two ends. The CDR3 is 13 amino acids. Written as DNA, the CDR3 is TGTGCCACGACCCTGACAGCGAACACTGAAGCTTTCTTT. This translates into CATTLTANTEAFF.

This clonotype was counted at least ten times. This chain connects TRBV20-1 to TRBJ2-1; D call uncertain. CDR1 and CDR2 (germline): DFQATT, SNEGSKA (reference sequence). Trimming stripped 3 bases from V and 3 bases from J, with 3 bases between. This CDR3 has 11 residues. CDR3 amino acids: CSASGYNEQFF. The CDR3 DNA follows: TGCAGTGCTAGTGGCTACAATGAGCAGTTCTTC.

Turning to this clonotype: A much larger clone differs from this one at a single base, so this may be a read error. The rearrangement uses TRBV2 and TRBJ1-6; D might be TRBD1 (6 bases). CDR3 length: 16 amino acids. The V gene lost 2 bases and the J gene lost 7 bases, with 15 bases spanning the gap. Germline V gives CDR1 SNHLY, CDR2 FYNNEI. The CDR3, as DNA: TGTGCCAGCAGTGAACGGTCCTGGACAGTAAATTCACCCCTCCACTTT. Translation: CASSERSWTVNSPLHF.

With regard to this clonotype: A read error may account for a junction end that differs from germline. The chain combines TRBV3-1 with TRBJ2-7; TRBD1 is a possible D gene (5 bases). The CDR3 loop spans 12 amino acids. Germline V gene sequence: CDR1 LGHDT, CDR2 YNNKEL (reference sequence). CDR3 amino acids: CDSSLTVKEQYF. The CDR3 DNA reads TGTGACAGCAGCCTGACAGTTAAAGAGCAGTACTTC.

The chain has TRBV7-3 and TRBJ2-3; D not certain. Germline assignment: CDR1 SGHTA and CDR2 FQGTGA. The CDR3 is 15 amino acids. V lost 1 base, J lost 3 bases, and 11 bases lay in between. Here the CDR3 DNA reads TGTGCCAGCAGCTTAAACGGAGCGAGGACAGATACGCAGTATTTT. Its translation is CASSLNGARTDTQYF.

Ten or more counts support this clonotype. The chain uses TRBV6-1 and TRBJ1-1, with D hard to call. The length of the CDR3 is 13 residues. The germline V and J ends were trimmed by 2 bases and 1 base, with 5 bases remaining between them. CDR1 MNHNS and CDR2 SASEGT come from the germline V gene. CDR3 region: CASSERENTEAFF. The CDR3 DNA sequence: TGTGCCAGCAGTGAAAGAGAGAACACTGAAGCTTTCTTT.

This clonotype was counted many times. The CDR3 bases are TGTGCCAGCAACCAACGCGGGACAGGTGCTGAAAAACTGTTTTTT. This translates into CASNQRGTGAEKLFF. V gene TRBV6-1 combines with J gene TRBJ1-4; 8 nucleotides line up with TRBD1. After removal of 7 bases from V and 7 bases from J, the junction contained 11 bases not matched to a gene. The germline V gene encodes CDR1 MNHNS and CDR2 SASEGT. This CDR3 contains 15 residues.

This clonotype was picked up many times. CDR3: CASSWGSGQTTDTQYF. The CDR3 DNA sequence: TGCGCCAGCAGCTGGGGCAGCGGGCAAACCACAGATACGCAGTATTTT. The gene calls are TRBV5-1 and TRBJ2-3, with a possible D match to TRBD2 (6 bases). This CDR3 contains 16 residues. Germline V gene data show CDR1 as SGHRS and CDR2 as YFSETQ. Trimming shortened V by 3 bases and J by 2 bases, and 16 bases separated the two germline ends.

This clonotype was detected many times. The V and J genes are TRBV20-1 and TRBJ1-1, with D possibly matching TRBD1 (6 bases). The germline CDR1 and CDR2 sequences are DFQATT and SNEGSKA (reference sequence). The length of the CDR3 is 13 residues. V was shortened by 3 bases and J by 1 base, with 9 bases between the two germline ends. The CDR3 nucleotides read TGCAGTGCTAGGGAGGACAGGAACACTGAAGCTTTCTTT. Encoded protein: CSAREDRNTEAFF.

This clonotype was observed many times. This chain links TRBV20-1 with TRBJ2-1; a possible D gene is TRBD1 (5 bases). The CDR3 loop spans 11 amino acids. CDR1 is DFQATT and CDR2 is SNEGSKA in the germline V gene (reference sequence). V was pared by 0 bases and J by 14 bases, with 11 bases between. CDR3 region: CSARDRAAKFF. CDR3 nucleotide sequence: TGCAGTGCTAGAGACAGGGCTGCAAAGTTCTTC.